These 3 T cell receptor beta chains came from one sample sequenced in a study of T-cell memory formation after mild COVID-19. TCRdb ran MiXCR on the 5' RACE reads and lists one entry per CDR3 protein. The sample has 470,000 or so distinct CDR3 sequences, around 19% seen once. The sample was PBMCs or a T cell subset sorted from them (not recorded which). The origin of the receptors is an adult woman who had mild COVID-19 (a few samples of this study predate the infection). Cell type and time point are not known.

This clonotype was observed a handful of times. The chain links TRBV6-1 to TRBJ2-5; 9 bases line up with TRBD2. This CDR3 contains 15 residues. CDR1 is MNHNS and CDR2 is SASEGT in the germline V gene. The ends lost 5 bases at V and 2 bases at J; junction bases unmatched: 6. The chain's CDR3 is CASSSASGEQETQYF. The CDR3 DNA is TGTGCCAGCAGTTCGGCTAGCGGGGAGCAAGAGACCCAGTACTTC.

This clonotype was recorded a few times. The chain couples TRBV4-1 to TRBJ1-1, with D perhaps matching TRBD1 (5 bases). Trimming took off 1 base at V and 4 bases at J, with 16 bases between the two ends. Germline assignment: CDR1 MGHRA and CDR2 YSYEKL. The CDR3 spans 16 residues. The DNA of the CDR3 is TGCGCCAGCAGCCAAGCTTTCGGGGGGAAGAGCACTGAAGCTTTCTTT. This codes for CASSQAFGGKSTEAFF.

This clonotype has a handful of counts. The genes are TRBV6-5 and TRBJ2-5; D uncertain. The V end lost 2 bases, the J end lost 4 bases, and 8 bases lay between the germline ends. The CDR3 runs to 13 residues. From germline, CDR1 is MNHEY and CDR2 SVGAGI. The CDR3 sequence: CASSYGPTETQYF. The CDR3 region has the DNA TGTGCCAGCAGTTACGGACCGACAGAGACCCAGTACTTC.